This record looks at one TCR beta chain sequence and its context. Using its own MiXCR run on the RT-PCR reads, TCRdb lists one record per CDR3 protein. The sample records about 700,000 distinct CDR3 sequences, 13% to 15% being singletons. The source material was memory CD4+ T cells from blood. This TCR was recovered from a female donor in good health, serving as a healthy control.

CDR3 amino acids: CASSPSQGAAYGYTF. The CDR3 region has the DNA TGTGCCAGCAGCCCGTCTCAAGGGGCGGCCTATGGCTACACCTTC. The chain employs TRBV7-2 and TRBJ1-2; D is perhaps TRBD1 (5 bases). The CDR3 sequence is 15 residues long. Trimming cost V 5 bases and J 4 bases, with 17 bases left between them. Germline CDR1 is SGHTA and CDR2 is FQGNSA.